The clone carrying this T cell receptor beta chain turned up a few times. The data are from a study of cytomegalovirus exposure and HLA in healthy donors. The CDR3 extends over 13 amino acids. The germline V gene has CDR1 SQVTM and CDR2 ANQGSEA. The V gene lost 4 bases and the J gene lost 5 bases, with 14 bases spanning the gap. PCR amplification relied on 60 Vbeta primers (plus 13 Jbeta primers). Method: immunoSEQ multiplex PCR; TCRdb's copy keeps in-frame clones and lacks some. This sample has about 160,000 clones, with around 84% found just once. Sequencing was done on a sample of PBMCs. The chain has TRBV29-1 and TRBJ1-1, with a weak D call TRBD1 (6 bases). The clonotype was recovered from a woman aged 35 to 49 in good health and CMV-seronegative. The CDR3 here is CSVVRGKVTEAFF. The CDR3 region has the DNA TGCAGCGTTGTGAGGGGGAAGGTGACTGAAGCTTTCTTT.